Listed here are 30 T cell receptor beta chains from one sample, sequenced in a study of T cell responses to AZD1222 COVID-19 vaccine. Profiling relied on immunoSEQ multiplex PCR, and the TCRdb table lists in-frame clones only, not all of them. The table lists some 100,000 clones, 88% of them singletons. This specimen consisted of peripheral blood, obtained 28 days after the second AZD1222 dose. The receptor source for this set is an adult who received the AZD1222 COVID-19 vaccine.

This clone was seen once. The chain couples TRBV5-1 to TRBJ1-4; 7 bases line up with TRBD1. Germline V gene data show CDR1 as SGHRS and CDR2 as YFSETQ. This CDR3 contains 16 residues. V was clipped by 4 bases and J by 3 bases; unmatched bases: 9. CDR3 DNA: TGCGCCAGCAGCGGAGGGGCAGGGGGTGCTAATGAAAAACTGTTTTTT. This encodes CASSGGAGGANEKLFF.

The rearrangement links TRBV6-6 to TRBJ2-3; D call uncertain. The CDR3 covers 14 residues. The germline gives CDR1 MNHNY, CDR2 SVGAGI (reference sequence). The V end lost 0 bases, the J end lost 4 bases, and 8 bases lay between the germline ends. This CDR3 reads CASSYSSGSDTQYF. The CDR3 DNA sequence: TGTGCCAGCAGTTACTCGAGTGGCTCAGATACGCAGTATTTT.

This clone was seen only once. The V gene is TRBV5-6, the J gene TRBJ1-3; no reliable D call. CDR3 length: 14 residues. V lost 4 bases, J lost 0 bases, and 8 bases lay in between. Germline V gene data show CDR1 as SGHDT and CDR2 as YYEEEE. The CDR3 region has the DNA TGTGCCAGCAGCGGCGGGAGCTCTGGAAACACCATATATTTT. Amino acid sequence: CASSGGSSGNTIYF.

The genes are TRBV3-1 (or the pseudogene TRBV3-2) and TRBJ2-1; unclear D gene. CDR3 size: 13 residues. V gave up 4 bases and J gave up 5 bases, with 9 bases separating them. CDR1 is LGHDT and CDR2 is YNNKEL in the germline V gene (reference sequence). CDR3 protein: CASSPDTHNEQFF. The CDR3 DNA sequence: TGTGCCAGCAGCCCCGACACCCACAATGAGCAGTTCTTC.

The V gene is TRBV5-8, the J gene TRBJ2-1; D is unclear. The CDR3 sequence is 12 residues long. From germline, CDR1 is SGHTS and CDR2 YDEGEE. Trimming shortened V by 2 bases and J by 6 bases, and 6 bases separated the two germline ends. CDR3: CASSFSGNEQFF. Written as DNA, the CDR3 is TGTGCCAGCAGCTTCTCGGGCAATGAGCAGTTCTTC.

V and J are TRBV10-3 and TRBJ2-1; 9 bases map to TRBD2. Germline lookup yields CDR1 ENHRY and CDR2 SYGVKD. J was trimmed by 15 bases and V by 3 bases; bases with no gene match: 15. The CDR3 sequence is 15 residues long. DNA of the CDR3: TGTGCCATCAGTGACCCCCGGGTAGCGGGGGATCACCGGTTCTTC. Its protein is CAISDPRVAGDHRFF.

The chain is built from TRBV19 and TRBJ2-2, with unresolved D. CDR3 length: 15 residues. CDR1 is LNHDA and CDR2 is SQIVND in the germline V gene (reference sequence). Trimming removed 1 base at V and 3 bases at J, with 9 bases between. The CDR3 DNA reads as TGTGCCAGTAGTATAGGGGCACCCGACACCGGGGAGCTGTTTTTT. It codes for CASSIGAPDTGELFF.

CDR3 sequence reads: CASSVAGTTNTEAFF. CDR3 in DNA: TGTGCCAGCAGCGTAGCCGGGACAACGAACACTGAAGCTTTCTTT. This sequence joins TRBV9 and TRBJ1-1; tentatively, D is TRBD1 (6 bases). The CDR3 is 15 residues long. Looked up from germline, CDR1 is SGDLS and CDR2 is YYNGEE. The V and J ends lost 0 bases and 1 base respectively, with 10 bases between them.

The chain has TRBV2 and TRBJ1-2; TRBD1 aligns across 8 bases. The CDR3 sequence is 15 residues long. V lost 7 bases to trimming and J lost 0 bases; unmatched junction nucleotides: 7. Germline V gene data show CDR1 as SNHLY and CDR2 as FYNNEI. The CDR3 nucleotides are TGTGCCAGCACCGGACAGGGCCCTTCTAACTATGGCTACACCTTC. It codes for CASTGQGPSNYGYTF.

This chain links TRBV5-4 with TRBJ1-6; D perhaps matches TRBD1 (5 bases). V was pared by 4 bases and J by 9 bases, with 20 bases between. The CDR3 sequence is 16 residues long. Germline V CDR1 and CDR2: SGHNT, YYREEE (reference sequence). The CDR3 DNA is TGTGCCAGCAGCCTGGGAGGCGTAGGGGACGGTTCACCCCTCCACTTT. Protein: CASSLGGVGDGSPLHF.

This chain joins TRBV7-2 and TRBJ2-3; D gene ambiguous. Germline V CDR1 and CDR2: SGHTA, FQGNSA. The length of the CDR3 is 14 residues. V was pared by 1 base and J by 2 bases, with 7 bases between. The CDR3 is CASSLGIATDTQYF. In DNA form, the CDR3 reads TGTGCCAGCAGCTTAGGGATAGCCACAGATACGCAGTATTTT.

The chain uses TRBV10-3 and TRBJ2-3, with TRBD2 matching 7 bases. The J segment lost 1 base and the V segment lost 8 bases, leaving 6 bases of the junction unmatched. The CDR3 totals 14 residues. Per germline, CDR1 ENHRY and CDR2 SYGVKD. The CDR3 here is CAIRTSVGTDTQYF. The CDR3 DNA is TGTGCCATCCGCACTAGCGTAGGCACAGATACGCAGTATTTT.

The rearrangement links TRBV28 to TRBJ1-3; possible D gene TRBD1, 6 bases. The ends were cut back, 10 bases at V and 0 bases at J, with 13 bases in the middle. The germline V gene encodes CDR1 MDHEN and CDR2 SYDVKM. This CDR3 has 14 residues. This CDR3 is CATSLDSSGNTIYF. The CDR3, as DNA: TGTGCCACCTCGCTGGACAGCTCTGGAAACACCATATATTTT.

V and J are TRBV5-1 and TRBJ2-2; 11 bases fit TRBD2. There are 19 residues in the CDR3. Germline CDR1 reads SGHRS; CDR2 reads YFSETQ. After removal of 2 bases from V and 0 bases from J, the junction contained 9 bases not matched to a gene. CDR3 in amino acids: CASSFRASGGIPNTGELFF. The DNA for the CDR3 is TGCGCCAGCAGCTTTAGGGCTAGCGGGGGGATACCGAACACCGGGGAGCTGTTTTTT.

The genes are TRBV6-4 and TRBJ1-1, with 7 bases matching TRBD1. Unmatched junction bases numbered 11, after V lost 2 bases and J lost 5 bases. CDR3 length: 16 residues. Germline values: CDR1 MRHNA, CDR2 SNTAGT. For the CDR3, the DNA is TGTGCCAGCAGTGACAGAGGGGGCGCGGGTGGAACTGAAGCTTTCTTT. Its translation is CASSDRGGAGGTEAFF.

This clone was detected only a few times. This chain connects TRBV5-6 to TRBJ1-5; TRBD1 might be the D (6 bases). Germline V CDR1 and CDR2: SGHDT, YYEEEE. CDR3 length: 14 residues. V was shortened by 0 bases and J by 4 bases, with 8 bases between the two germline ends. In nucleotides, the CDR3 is TGTGCCAGCAGCTTGGCAGGGACAAATCAGCCCCAGCATTTT. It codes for CASSLAGTNQPQHF.

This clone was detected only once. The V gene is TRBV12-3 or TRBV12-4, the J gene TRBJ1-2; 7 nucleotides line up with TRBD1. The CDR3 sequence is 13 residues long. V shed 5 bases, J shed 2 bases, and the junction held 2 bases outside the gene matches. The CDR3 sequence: CASSETGNYGYTF. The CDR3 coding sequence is TGTGCCAGCAGTGAGACAGGGAACTATGGCTACACCTTC.

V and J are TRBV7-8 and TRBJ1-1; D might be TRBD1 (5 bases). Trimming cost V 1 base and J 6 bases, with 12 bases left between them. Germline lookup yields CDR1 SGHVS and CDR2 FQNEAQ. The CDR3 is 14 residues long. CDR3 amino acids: CASSLVAGRAEAFF. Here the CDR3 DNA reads TGTGCCAGCAGCTTAGTTGCAGGGCGGGCTGAAGCTTTCTTT. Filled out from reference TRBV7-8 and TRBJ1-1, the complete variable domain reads GAGVSQSPRYKVAKRGQDVALRCDPISGHVSLFWYQQALGQGPEFLTYFQNEAQLDKSGLPSDRFFAERPEGSVSTLKIQRTQQEDSAVYLCASSLVAGRAEAFFGQGTRLTVV.

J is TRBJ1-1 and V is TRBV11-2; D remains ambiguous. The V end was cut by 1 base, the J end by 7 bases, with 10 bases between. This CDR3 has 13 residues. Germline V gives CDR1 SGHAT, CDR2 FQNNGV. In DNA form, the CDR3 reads TGTGCCAGCAGCTTAGTATCGGGTCTTGAAGCTTTCTTT. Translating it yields CASSLVSGLEAFF.

The CDR3 region has the DNA TGCGCCAGCAGCCAAAGACAGGGCTACGAGCAGTACTTC. Encoded protein: CASSQRQGYEQYF. The gene calls are TRBV4-3 and TRBJ2-7, with 7 bases lining up with TRBD1. Trimming removed 2 bases from V and 3 bases from J; junction bases left unmatched: 1. Germline values: CDR1 LGHNA, CDR2 YSLEER. This CDR3 comprises 13 residues.

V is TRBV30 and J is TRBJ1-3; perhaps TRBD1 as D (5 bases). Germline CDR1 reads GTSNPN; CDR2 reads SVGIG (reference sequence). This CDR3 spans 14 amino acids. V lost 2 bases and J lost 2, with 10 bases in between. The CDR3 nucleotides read TGTGCCTGGAGTCGCGGGACTACTGGAAACACCATATATTTT. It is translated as CAWSRGTTGNTIYF.

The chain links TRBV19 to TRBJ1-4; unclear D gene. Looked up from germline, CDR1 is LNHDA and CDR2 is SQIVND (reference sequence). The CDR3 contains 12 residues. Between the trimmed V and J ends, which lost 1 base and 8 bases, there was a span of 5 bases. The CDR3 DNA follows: TGTGCCAGTAGTATAGGAGTCGAAAAACTGTTTTTT. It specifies CASSIGVEKLFF.

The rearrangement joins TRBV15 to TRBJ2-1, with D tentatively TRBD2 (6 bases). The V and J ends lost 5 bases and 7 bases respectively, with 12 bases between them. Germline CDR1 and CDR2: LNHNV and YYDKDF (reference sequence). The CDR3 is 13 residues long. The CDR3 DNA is TGTGCCACCAGCGAGGAGGGTACGAATGAGCAGTTCTTC. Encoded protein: CATSEEGTNEQFF.

The DNA for the CDR3 is TGTGCCAGCAGCTTATCTGGGGGCCTCCCCACAGATACGCAGTATTTT. Amino acids: CASSLSGGLPTDTQYF. The chain couples TRBV7-2 to TRBJ2-3, with TRBD1 as a possible D gene (6 bases). Trimming took off 2 bases at V and 2 bases at J, with 14 bases between the two ends. The CDR3 sequence is 16 residues long. Germline V gene lookup returns CDR1 SGHTA and CDR2 FQGNSA.

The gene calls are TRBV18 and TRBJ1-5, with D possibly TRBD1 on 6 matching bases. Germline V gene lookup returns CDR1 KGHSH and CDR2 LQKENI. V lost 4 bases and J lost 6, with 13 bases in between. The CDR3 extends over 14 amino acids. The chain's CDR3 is CASSLKTGVQPQHF. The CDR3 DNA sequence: TGTGCCAGCTCACTAAAGACAGGAGTTCAGCCCCAGCATTTT.

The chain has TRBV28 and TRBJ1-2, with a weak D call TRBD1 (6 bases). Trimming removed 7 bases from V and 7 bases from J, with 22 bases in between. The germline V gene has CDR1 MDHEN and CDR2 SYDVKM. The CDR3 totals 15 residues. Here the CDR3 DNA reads TGTGCCAGCAAACCGGACAGCCGTGGGTACGGTGGCTACACCTTC. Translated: CASKPDSRGYGGYTF.

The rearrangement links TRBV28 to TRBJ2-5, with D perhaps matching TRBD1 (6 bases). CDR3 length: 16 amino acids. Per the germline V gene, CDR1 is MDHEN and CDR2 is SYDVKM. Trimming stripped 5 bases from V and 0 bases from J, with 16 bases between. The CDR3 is CASSPTPGQNQETQYF. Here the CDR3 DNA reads TGTGCCAGCAGTCCTACCCCCGGACAGAACCAAGAGACCCAGTACTTC. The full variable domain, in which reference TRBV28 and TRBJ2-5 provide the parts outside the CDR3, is DVKVTQSSRYLVKRTGEKVFLECVQDMDHENMFWYRQDPGLGLRLIYFSYDVKMKEKGDIPEGYSVSREKKERFSLILESASTNQTSMYLCASSPTPGQNQETQYFGPGTRLLVL.

CDR3: CASSGGQWQPQHF. The CDR3 DNA follows: TGTGCCAGCAGTGGCGGACAGTGGCAGCCCCAGCATTTT. The chain links TRBV2 to TRBJ1-5, with a tentative D call TRBD1 (6 bases). Trimming took 4 bases from V and 7 from J, leaving 11 bases between them. The CDR3 has 13 amino acids. The germline V gene has CDR1 SNHLY and CDR2 FYNNEI.

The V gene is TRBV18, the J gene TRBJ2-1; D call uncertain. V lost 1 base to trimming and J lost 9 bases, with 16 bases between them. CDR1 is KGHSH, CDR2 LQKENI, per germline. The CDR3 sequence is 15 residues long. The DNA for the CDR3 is TGTGCCAGCTCACCACAGGGTTCCCGGGCTGGTGAGCAGTTCTTC. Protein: CASSPQGSRAGEQFF. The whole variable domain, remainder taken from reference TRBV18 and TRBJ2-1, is NAGVMQNPRHLVRRRGQEARLRCSPMKGHSHVYWYRQLPEEGLKFMVYLQKENIIDESGMPKERFSAEFPKEGPSILRIQQVVRGDSAAYFCASSPQGSRAGEQFFGPGTRLTVL.

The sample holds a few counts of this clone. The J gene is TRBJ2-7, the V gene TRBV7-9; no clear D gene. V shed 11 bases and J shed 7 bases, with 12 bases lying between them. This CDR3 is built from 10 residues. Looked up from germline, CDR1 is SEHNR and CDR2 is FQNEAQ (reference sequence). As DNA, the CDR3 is TGTGCCCATGGAACGGGTGAGCAGTACTTC. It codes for CAHGTGEQYF. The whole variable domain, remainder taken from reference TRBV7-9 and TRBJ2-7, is DTGVSQNPRHKITKRGQNVTFRCDPISEHNRLYWYRQTLGQGPEFLTYFQNEAQLEKSRLLSDRFSAERPKGSFSTLEIQRTEQGDSAMYLCAHGTGEQYFGPGTRLTVT.